Each of the 10 T cell receptor beta chains below was sequenced from the same sample in a study of T cell responses to AZD1222 COVID-19 vaccine. TCRdb's table, derived via immunoSEQ multiplex PCR, lists solely in-frame clones and lacks some. Reported are about 140,000 clones; the ten largest clones contain 2.2%. Sequences were obtained from peripheral blood. All receptors come from an adult in good health.

The J gene is TRBJ2-3, the V gene TRBV4-3, with 9 bases lining up with TRBD1. The CDR3 runs to 15 residues. The germline CDR1 and CDR2 sequences are LGHNA and YSLEER. The ends lost 4 bases at V and 4 bases at J; junction bases unmatched: 6. In DNA form, the CDR3 reads TGCGCCAGCAGCCCGAGGACAGGGGATCCAGATACGCAGTATTTT. Translated, it gives CASSPRTGDPDTQYF.

The chain recombines TRBV2 with TRBJ2-2; maybe TRBD1 (5 bases). The CDR3 is 14 residues long. From germline, CDR1 is SNHLY and CDR2 FYNNEI. V lost 6 bases and J 7 bases, leaving 15 bases between the germline ends. CDR3 protein: CASREQVGYGELFF. In nucleotides, the CDR3 is TGTGCCAGCAGGGAACAGGTCGGTTACGGGGAGCTGTTTTTT.

This rearrangement joins TRBV11-3 to TRBJ1-6; D may be TRBD1 (5 bases). Looked up from germline, CDR1 is SGHNT and CDR2 is YENEEA. The V gene lost 1 base and the J gene lost 3 bases, with 10 bases spanning the gap. The CDR3 loop spans 16 amino acids. The CDR3 DNA reads as TGTGCCAGCAGCTTAGCCCCGGGGGACTATAATTCACCCCTCCACTTT. Residues: CASSLAPGDYNSPLHF.

The gene calls are TRBV6-4 and TRBJ2-1; D is perhaps TRBD1 (6 bases). Trimming took 2 bases from V and 4 from J, leaving 18 bases between them. CDR1 and CDR2 from the germline V gene are MRHNA and SNTAGT. The CDR3 extends over 17 amino acids. The CDR3 loop is CASSDLPRWGPYNEQFF. The CDR3 coding sequence is TGTGCCAGCAGTGACCTCCCTAGGTGGGGGCCGTACAATGAGCAGTTCTTC.

This rearrangement joins TRBV5-5 to TRBJ1-2; no definite D call. The germline V gene encodes CDR1 SGHKS and CDR2 YYEKEE (reference sequence). The V end was cut by 3 bases, the J end by 2 bases, with 14 bases between. The CDR3 length is 15 residues. This CDR3 reads CASSSDFPTNYGYTF. The CDR3 bases are TGTGCCAGCAGCTCGGACTTCCCTACCAACTATGGCTACACCTTC.

The chain carries TRBV25-1 and TRBJ1-1; 9 nucleotides line up with TRBD1. This CDR3 is built from 15 residues. Trimming cost V 5 bases and J 9 bases; bases outside gene matches: 13. CDR1 MGHDK and CDR2 SYGVNS come from the germline V gene. CDR3 sequence (DNA): TGTGCCAGCAGTAAGCCGGCGGGACAGGGTCGTCAAGCTTTCTTT. This gives the protein CASSKPAGQGRQAFF.

The chain uses TRBV7-2 and TRBJ1-3; 7 positions agree with TRBD1. The CDR3 runs to 14 residues. J gave up 6 bases and V 4 bases, and 6 bases lay outside the gene matches. Germline lookup yields CDR1 SGHTA and CDR2 FQGNSA. The CDR3 loop reads CASSSLTGTNTIYF. Written as DNA, the CDR3 is TGTGCCAGCAGCTCCCTGACAGGGACAAACACCATATATTTT.

This sequence joins TRBV11-2 and TRBJ1-4; perhaps TRBD1 as D (5 bases). V was clipped by 5 bases and J by 4 bases, with 20 bases between them. The CDR3 length is 17 residues. The germline V gene has CDR1 SGHAT and CDR2 FQNNGV. This CDR3 is CASSLRGGSSVNEKLFF. The CDR3 nucleotides are TGTGCCAGCAGCCTCCGGGGCGGAAGCTCGGTTAATGAAAAACTGTTTTTT.

The chain carries TRBV29-1 and TRBJ2-7; 7 bases map to TRBD2. Germline CDR1 is SQVTM and CDR2 is ANQGSEA. Trimming took 4 bases from V and 7 from J; bases not matched to a gene: 1. This CDR3 spans 10 amino acids. This CDR3 is CSVVGREQYF. The CDR3 DNA reads as TGCAGCGTTGTCGGGAGGGAGCAGTACTTC.

The chain joins TRBV7-8 to TRBJ2-2; the D is unclear. Germline CDR1 and CDR2: SGHVS and FQNEAQ. This CDR3 is 16 amino acids long. V was shortened by 1 base and J by 1 base, with 10 bases between the two germline ends. The DNA of the CDR3 is TGTGCCAGCAGCTTAGGTGGCCCAAGGAACACCGGGGAGCTGTTTTTT. It yields the protein CASSLGGPRNTGELFF.